These T cell receptor beta chains were read from a single sample in a study of shared clonotypes between healthy human individuals. The table came from immunoSEQ multiplex PCR; TCRdb's copy has only in-frame clones and leaves some out. The table includes some 1.5 million clones, around 98% detected once. Material: naive CD4+ T cells sorted from blood. All receptors derive from a man younger than 45 in good health. Both conserved end residues are part of each CDR3. The D gene is left open where the match is weak. The size field is filled for only some rows; it gives once, few, many or a size class.

NA	TRBV5-1	NA	TRBJ2-3	CASSLVLSTDTQYF	TGCGCCAGCAGCTTGGTATTATCGACAGATACGCAGTATTTT
NA	TRBV28	NA	TRBJ2-6	CASSFATGSGANVLTF	TGTGCCAGCAGTTTCGCGACAGGCTCTGGGGCCAACGTCCTGACTTTC
NA	TRBV4-3	TRBD2	TRBJ2-1	CASSQGTSGYNEQFF	TGCGCCAGCAGCCAAGGGACTAGCGGTTACAATGAGCAGTTCTTC
NA	TRBV9	NA	TRBJ2-5	CASSIEETQYF	TGTGCCAGCAGCATAGAAGAGACCCAGTACTTC
NA	TRBV30	NA	TRBJ2-3	CAWSVPYRSTDTQYF	TGTGCCTGGAGTGTACCCTACCGGAGTACAGATACGCAGTATTTT
NA	TRBV6-1	NA	TRBJ1-5	CASSELGYNQPQHF	TGTGCCAGCAGTGAACTGGGGTACAATCAGCCCCAGCATTTT
NA	TRBV7-3	NA	TRBJ2-3	CASSLMRADTDTQYF	TGTGCCAGCAGCTTAATGCGGGCGGACACAGATACGCAGTATTTT
once	TRBV30	NA	TRBJ1-1	CAWSVSGITEAFF	TGTGCCTGGAGTGTCTCAGGGATTACTGAAGCTTTCTTT
NA	TRBV18	TRBD1	TRBJ2-7	CASSPLDRGHEQYF	TGTGCCAGCTCACCACTGGACAGGGGCCACGAGCAGTACTTC
NA	TRBV29-1	NA	TRBJ2-3	CSVGNTDTQYF	TGCAGCGTAGGGAACACAGATACGCAGTATTTT
NA	TRBV30	NA	TRBJ2-1	CAWKWDSYNEQFF	TGTGCCTGGAAGTGGGACTCCTACAATGAGCAGTTCTTC
NA	TRBV14	TRBD2	TRBJ2-1	CASSQDIGTSRNEQFF	TGTGCCAGCAGCCAAGATATCGGGACTAGCCGCAATGAGCAGTTCTTC
NA	TRBV9	NA	TRBJ2-1	CASSVVSGPGSYNEQFF	TGTGCCAGCAGCGTGGTCTCAGGGCCCGGATCGTACAATGAGCAGTTCTTC
NA	TRBV27	TRBD1	TRBJ1-1	CASFPGTVNTEAFF	TGTGCCAGCTTCCCCGGGACAGTGAACACTGAAGCTTTCTTT
NA	TRBV10-3	TRBD2	TRBJ2-5	CAIIGGSGETQYF	TGTGCCATCATCGGCGGGAGCGGCGAGACCCAGTACTTC
NA	TRBV18	TRBD1	TRBJ1-5	CASSPAAGGDQPQHF	TGTGCCAGCTCACCAGCCGCAGGGGGCGATCAGCCCCAGCATTTT
NA	TRBV28	NA	TRBJ2-7	CASSKIGFSYEQYF	TGTGCCAGCAGCAAGATCGGGTTCTCCTACGAGCAGTACTTC
NA	TRBV19	NA	TRBJ2-1	CASRPGGGLPNEQFF	TGTGCCAGTAGACCTGGGGGGGGCCTCCCTAATGAGCAGTTCTTC
NA	TRBV6-1	TRBD1	TRBJ1-2	CASSGGQANYGYTF	TGTGCCAGCAGTGGAGGACAGGCTAACTATGGCTACACCTTC
once	TRBV5-1	NA	TRBJ1-5	CASSLTGNQPQHF	TGCGCCAGCAGCTTGACAGGGAATCAGCCCCAGCATTTT
NA	TRBV6-1	NA	TRBJ2-1	CASNTINEQFF	TGTGCCAGCAATACAATAAATGAGCAGTTCTTC
once	TRBV11-2	NA	TRBJ2-7	CASSPLVAVTYEQYF	TGTGCCAGCAGCCCCCTGGTGGCAGTGACCTACGAGCAGTACTTC
NA	TRBV7-8	TRBD2	TRBJ2-7	CASSLTSGRAYEQYF	TGTGCCAGCAGCTTAACTAGCGGGAGGGCGTACGAGCAGTACTTC
NA	TRBV6-5	NA	TRBJ1-2	CASTRGGNYGYTF	TGTGCCAGCACCCGAGGAGGGAACTATGGCTACACCTTC
NA	TRBV5-4	NA	TRBJ1-4	CASSLSGLRVEKLFF	TGTGCCAGCAGCTTATCGGGGCTACGAGTTGAAAAACTGTTTTTT
NA	TRBV5-1	TRBD2	TRBJ2-7	CASSLPAGSSYEQYF	TGCGCCAGCAGCTTACCAGCGGGGAGCTCCTACGAGCAGTACTTC
NA	TRBV29-1	NA	TRBJ1-4	CSVVGVPEKLFF	TGCAGCGTTGTGGGGGTTCCGGAAAAACTGTTTTTT
NA	TRBV5-1	NA	TRBJ2-1	CASSLSTGGNEQFF	TGCGCCAGCAGCTTGAGCACCGGCGGCAATGAGCAGTTCTTC
NA	TRBV11-3	NA	TRBJ2-5	CASSFNQETQYF	TGTGCCAGCAGCTTCAACCAAGAGACCCAGTACTTC
NA	TRBV5-6	TRBD1	TRBJ2-7	CASRGQGRIYEQYF	TGTGCCAGCAGGGGACAGGGCCGAATCTACGAGCAGTACTTC
NA	TRBV10-2	TRBD2	TRBJ2-3	CAARILEGLAGGKGGTQYF	TGCGCTGCCAGGATTTTGGAGGGGCTAGCGGGGGGTAAGGGCGGTACGCAGTATTTT
NA	TRBV15	TRBD1	TRBJ1-4	CATSPGDRFNEKLFF	TGTGCCACCAGCCCCGGGGACAGGTTTAATGAAAAACTGTTTTTT
NA	TRBV4-2	NA	TRBJ2-7	CASSQEQVVLTYEQYF	TGTGCCAGCAGCCAAGAACAGGTCGTCCTTACCTACGAGCAGTACTTC
NA	TRBV6-6	NA	TRBJ1-1	CASNLEVRTEAFF	TGTGCCAGCAACTTGGAGGTTCGGACTGAAGCTTTCTTT
NA	TRBV28	NA	TRBJ2-7	CASSLAYEQYF	TGTGCCAGCAGTCTCGCCTACGAGCAGTACTTC
NA	TRBV6-4	NA	TRBJ2-5	CASSDFGGREQETQYF	TGTGCCAGCAGTGACTTTGGCGGCAGGGAACAAGAGACCCAGTACTTC
NA	TRBV4-1	NA	TRBJ2-3	CASSQEASRSAGDTQYF	TGCGCCAGCAGCCAAGAAGCGAGTCGGTCCGCGGGAGATACGCAGTATTTT
NA	TRBV28	NA	TRBJ1-1	CASSQGTNTEAFF	TGTGCCAGCAGTCAGGGGACGAACACTGAAGCTTTCTTT
once	TRBV10-3	NA	TRBJ2-7	CAISGGGRYEQYF	TGTGCCATCAGTGGGGGAGGCCGCTACGAGCAGTACTTC
once	TRBV4-1	TRBD2	TRBJ2-7	CASSRELAGHSYEQYF	TGCGCCAGCAGCCGGGAACTAGCGGGACACTCCTACGAGCAGTACTTC
once	TRBV9	NA	TRBJ1-1	CASSVEGHGNTEAFF	TGTGCCAGCAGCGTAGAAGGACACGGGAACACTGAAGCTTTCTTT
NA	TRBV19	NA	TRBJ2-7	CASSTLGHGQYF	TGTGCCAGTAGTACTCTTGGACATGGGCAGTACTTC
once	TRBV7-2	NA	TRBJ1-3	CASSFAGIGGNTIYF	TGTGCCAGCAGCTTCGCAGGGATTGGAGGAAACACCATATATTTT
once	TRBV7-8	TRBD1	TRBJ2-3	CASSLLWAGGNTDTQYF	TGTGCCAGCAGCCTTCTGTGGGCAGGGGGCAACACAGATACGCAGTATTTT